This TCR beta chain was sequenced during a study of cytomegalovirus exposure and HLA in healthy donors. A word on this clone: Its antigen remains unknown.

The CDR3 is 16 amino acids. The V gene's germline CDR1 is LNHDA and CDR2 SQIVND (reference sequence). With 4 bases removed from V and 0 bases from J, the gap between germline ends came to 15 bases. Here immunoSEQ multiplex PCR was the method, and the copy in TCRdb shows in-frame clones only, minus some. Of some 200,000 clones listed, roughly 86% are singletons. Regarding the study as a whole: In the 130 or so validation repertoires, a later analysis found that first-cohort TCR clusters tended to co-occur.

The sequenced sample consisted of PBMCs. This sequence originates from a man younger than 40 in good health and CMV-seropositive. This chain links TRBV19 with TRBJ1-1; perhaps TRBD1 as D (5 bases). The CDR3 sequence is CASSSPGEPMNTEAFF. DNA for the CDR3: TGTGCCAGTAGTAGCCCGGGGGAACCCATGAACACTGAAGCTTTCTTT.